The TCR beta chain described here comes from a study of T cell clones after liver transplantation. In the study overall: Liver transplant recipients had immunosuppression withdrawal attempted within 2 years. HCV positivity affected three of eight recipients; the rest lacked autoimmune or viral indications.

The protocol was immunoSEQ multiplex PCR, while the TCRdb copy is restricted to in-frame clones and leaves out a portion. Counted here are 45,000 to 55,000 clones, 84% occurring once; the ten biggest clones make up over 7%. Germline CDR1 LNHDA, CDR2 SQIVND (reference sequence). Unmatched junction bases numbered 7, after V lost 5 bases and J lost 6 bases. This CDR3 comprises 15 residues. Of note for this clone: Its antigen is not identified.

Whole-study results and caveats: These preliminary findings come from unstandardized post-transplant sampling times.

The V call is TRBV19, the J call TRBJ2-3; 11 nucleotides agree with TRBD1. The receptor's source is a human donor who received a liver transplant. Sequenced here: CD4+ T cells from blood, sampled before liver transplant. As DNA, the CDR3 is TGTGCCAGTAGTGTGACCCGGGACAGGGGGGATACGCAGTATTTT. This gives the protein CASSVTRDRGDTQYF.